Below, 32 T cell receptor beta chains from the same sample are listed, as sequenced in a study of shared clonotypes between healthy human individuals. Using immunoSEQ multiplex PCR, the repertoire was profiled, and TCRdb retains in-frame clones only, with some absent. The sample lists more than 2 million clones, 90% to 95% occurring once. Sequenced sample: naive CD4+ T cells sorted from blood. As to subset: CD45RA+ positively selected. The receptors stem from a man younger than 30 in good health.

The genes are TRBV6-5 and TRBJ2-5; possible D gene TRBD1, 6 bases. Germline V gives CDR1 MNHEY, CDR2 SVGAGI. Trimming took 2 bases from V and 4 from J, leaving 8 bases between them. This CDR3 is built from 13 residues. DNA of the CDR3: TGTGCCAGCAGTTACGCAGGGGTAGAGACCCAGTACTTC. Amino acid sequence: CASSYAGVETQYF.

V gene TRBV2 combines with J gene TRBJ1-1; a weak D match, TRBD1 (5 bases). V was trimmed by 6 bases and J by 1 base, leaving 12 bases between them. Germline V gene data show CDR1 as SNHLY and CDR2 as FYNNEI. The CDR3 length is 14 residues. CDR3 DNA: TGTGCCAGCAGGTTGTCTGGGGGGAACACTGAAGCTTTCTTT. The encoded protein is CASRLSGGNTEAFF.

The rearrangement links TRBV28 to TRBJ2-5, with 12 positions matching TRBD1. CDR1 is MDHEN, CDR2 SYDVKM, per germline. V lost 7 bases, J lost 5 bases, and 14 bases stayed unmatched. The CDR3 runs 17 residues. The CDR3 spells CASKTGQGARGAETQYF. CDR3 coding DNA: TGTGCCAGCAAGACGGGACAGGGGGCGCGGGGCGCGGAGACCCAGTACTTC.

CDR3 residues: CASSDGQLPPQETQYF. CDR3 DNA sequence: TGTGCCAGCAGTGATGGCCAATTGCCCCCCCAAGAGACCCAGTACTTC. This rearrangement joins TRBV7-9 to TRBJ2-5; D gene uncertain. Germline-derived CDR1 and CDR2 are SEHNR and FQNEAQ (reference sequence). The germline V and J ends were trimmed by 6 bases and 1 base, with 18 bases remaining between them. The CDR3 spans 16 residues.

V gene TRBV6-1 combines with J gene TRBJ2-5, with D perhaps being TRBD1 or TRBD2 (7 bases each). Germline V CDR1 and CDR2: MNHNS, SASEGT. This CDR3 is 15 amino acids long. V dropped 4 bases and J dropped 5 bases, with 17 bases sitting between them. Here the CDR3 DNA reads TGTGCCAGCAGTGTCTTACGACAGGGAGGGGAGACCCAGTACTTC. Protein sequence: CASSVLRQGGETQYF.

This clone has only one observation. The chain recombines TRBV6-1 with TRBJ1-6, with D possibly being TRBD1 (5 bases). Deletions cut 1 base from V and 3 bases from J, with 16 bases between. Germline CDR1 MNHNS, CDR2 SASEGT. The CDR3 runs 18 residues. CDR3 nucleotides: TGTGCCAGCAGTGAAGATGGGCAGGGATCAAGCTATAATTCACCCCTCCACTTT. Its translation: CASSEDGQGSSYNSPLHF.

This chain connects TRBV7-9 to TRBJ1-4; D might be TRBD1 (5 bases). Germline loops: CDR1 SEHNR, CDR2 FQNEAQ (reference sequence). This CDR3 region has 16 residues. Trimming shortened V by 1 base and J by 6 bases, and 15 bases separated the two germline ends. Here the CDR3 reads CASSLVRQGPDEKLFF. For the CDR3, the DNA is TGTGCCAGCAGCTTAGTTCGTCAGGGCCCAGATGAAAAACTGTTTTTT.

The chain employs TRBV5-1 and TRBJ2-1; TRBD2 agrees at 7 bases. The V gene's germline CDR1 is SGHRS and CDR2 YFSETQ. V shed 3 bases and J 5 bases; nucleotides not matched to a gene: 11. The CDR3 is 16 residues long. The CDR3 DNA reads as TGCGCCAGCAGCTACCGACTAGCCCCGTGGGACAATGAGCAGTTCTTC. Translation gives CASSYRLAPWDNEQFF.

This sequence joins TRBV10-3 and TRBJ2-7; D is uncertain. The V end lost 1 base, the J end lost 2 bases, and 9 bases lay between the germline ends. Germline CDR1 and CDR2: ENHRY and SYGVKD. This CDR3 comprises 14 residues. In DNA form, the CDR3 reads TGTGCCATCAGTGAGTTTCAGACCACCTACGAGCAGTACTTC. Encoded protein: CAISEFQTTYEQYF.

CDR3 nucleotide sequence: TGCAGCGTAGCCGGGACAGGGGGCGTTGGCTACACCTTC. This gives the protein CSVAGTGGVGYTF. V and J are TRBV29-1 and TRBJ1-2; 12 bases fit TRBD1. The CDR3 extends over 13 amino acids. Unmatched junction bases numbered 6, after V lost 6 bases and J lost 7 bases. The germline V gene encodes CDR1 SQVTM and CDR2 ANQGSEA.

V is TRBV6-5 and J is TRBJ1-3; maybe TRBD1 (5 bases). This CDR3 is built from 16 residues. Trimming took off 4 bases at V and 0 bases at J, with 13 bases between the two ends. Germline CDR1 and CDR2: MNHEY and SVGAGI. The CDR3, as DNA: TGTGCCAGCAGTTCCCGACAGACAGCCTCTGGAAACACCATATATTTT. Translated: CASSSRQTASGNTIYF.

J is TRBJ1-1 and V is TRBV18, with D perhaps TRBD1 (6 bases). This CDR3 region has 17 residues. The germline V and J ends were trimmed by 4 bases and 0 bases, with 18 bases remaining between them. Germline CDR1 and CDR2: KGHSH and LQKENI. Here the CDR3 reads CASSQGQLRGMNTEAFF. Written as DNA, the CDR3 is TGTGCCAGCTCACAAGGACAGCTTAGGGGGATGAACACTGAAGCTTTCTTT.

The chain employs TRBV28 and TRBJ2-7, with D possibly being TRBD2 (5 bases). CDR3 length equals 13 residues. V gave up 10 bases and J gave up 2 bases, with 15 bases separating them. Germline V gene data show CDR1 as MDHEN and CDR2 as SYDVKM. CDR3 nucleotide sequence: TGTGCCACCCATCGGGGTTCTACCTACGAGCAGTACTTC. Amino acid sequence: CATHRGSTYEQYF.

This clone was detected only a few times. The chain carries TRBV10-2 and TRBJ1-6; unclear D gene. Germline values: CDR1 WSHSY, CDR2 SAAADI. The CDR3 totals 13 residues. The V and J ends lost 2 bases and 9 bases respectively, with 8 bases between them. DNA of the CDR3: TGCGCCAGCAGTGAGACCGGGTTTTCACCCCTCCACTTT. This translates into CASSETGFSPLHF.

The V call is TRBV7-2, the J call TRBJ2-7; 7 bases agree with TRBD2. Germline CDR1 and CDR2: SGHTA and FQGNSA. Germline trimming cut 1 base from V and 4 bases from J; bases unmatched to any gene: 10. This CDR3 has 16 residues. The CDR3 is CASSLGPSTGGYEQYF. CDR3 nucleotide sequence: TGTGCCAGCAGCTTAGGTCCGAGTACGGGAGGTTACGAGCAGTACTTC. The full variable domain, its missing parts supplied by reference TRBV7-2 and TRBJ2-7, is GAGVSQSPSNKVTEKGKDVELRCDPISGHTALYWYRQSLGQGLEFLIYFQGNSAPDKSGLPSDRFSAERTGGSVSTLTIQRTQQEDSAVYLCASSLGPSTGGYEQYFGPGTRLTVT.

V and J are TRBV19 and TRBJ2-4, with 8 nucleotides matching TRBD1. Trimming removed 6 bases from V and 8 bases from J; junction bases left unmatched: 12. CDR1 LNHDA and CDR2 SQIVND come from the germline V gene (reference sequence). CDR3 size: 15 residues. The CDR3 loop reads CASSPGTGIVDIQYF. The CDR3 nucleotides are TGTGCCAGTAGCCCGGGGACAGGAATTGTTGACATTCAGTACTTC.

The chain couples TRBV7-9 to TRBJ2-2, with 10 nucleotides matching TRBD1. CDR3 length: 16 amino acids. Germline CDR1 is SEHNR and CDR2 is FQNEAQ (reference sequence). Germline trimming cut 5 bases from V and 3 bases from J; bases unmatched to any gene: 6. CDR3 loop: CASSLRTGGDTGELFF. The CDR3 coding sequence is TGTGCCAGCAGCCTTAGGACAGGGGGAGACACCGGGGAGCTGTTTTTT.

The chain recombines TRBV27 with TRBJ2-2; weak D call: TRBD1 (6 bases). Germline V gene sequence: CDR1 MNHEY, CDR2 SMNVEV (reference sequence). This CDR3 is 15 amino acids long. V was trimmed by 3 bases and J by 1 base, leaving 9 bases between them. The CDR3 nucleotides are TGTGCCAGCAGTTTCCAGGGGTGGAACACCGGGGAGCTGTTTTTT. This gives the protein CASSFQGWNTGELFF.

The chain recombines TRBV7-2 with TRBJ1-6, with no clear D. V gave up 1 base and J gave up 0 bases, with 13 bases separating them. The CDR3 spans 18 residues. In germline, CDR1 is SGHTA, CDR2 FQGNSA. CDR3 sequence (DNA): TGTGCCAGCAGCTTAGTGGTCACCTCAAGCTCCTATAATTCACCCCTCCACTTT. This codes for CASSLVVTSSSYNSPLHF.

The chain recombines TRBV7-8 with TRBJ1-2, with unresolved D. The CDR3 has 11 residues. Trimming left V 4 bases short and J 13 bases short, with 13 bases between. Germline assignment: CDR1 SGHVS and CDR2 FQNEAQ. The CDR3 sequence: CASSSSDSFTF. CDR3 nucleotides: TGTGCCAGCAGCTCCTCGGACTCTTTCACCTTC.

The chain is built from TRBV9 and TRBJ1-5; D gene ambiguous. From germline, CDR1 is SGDLS and CDR2 YYNGEE. V was clipped by 5 bases and J by 2 bases, with 17 bases between them. CDR3 length: 16 amino acids. The CDR3 region has the DNA TGTGCCAGCAGACCCAGAGTTTCTTGTGGCAATCAGCCCCAGCATTTT. It encodes CASRPRVSCGNQPQHF.

The V call is TRBV19, the J call TRBJ2-5, with TRBD2 matching 12 bases. The V gene's germline CDR1 is LNHDA and CDR2 SQIVND (reference sequence). Trimming at V came to 4 bases and at J to 5 bases, leaving 5 bases not matched to a gene. The CDR3 is 15 residues long. The CDR3 protein is CASSTLAGGRETQYF. The DNA for the CDR3 is TGTGCCAGTAGTACCCTAGCGGGGGGGCGTGAGACCCAGTACTTC.

The chain is built from TRBV28 and TRBJ1-2, with D unclear. The CDR3 consists of 15 residues. CDR1 and CDR2 (germline): MDHEN, SYDVKM. V lost 6 bases and J 0 bases, leaving 14 bases between the germline ends. As DNA, the CDR3 is TGTGCCAGCAGCGATCGCGACATAGCTAACTATGGCTACACCTTC. Translation: CASSDRDIANYGYTF.

V usage is TRBV29-1 and J usage is TRBJ1-2; TRBD1 aligns across 9 bases. The CDR3 spans 13 residues. Per the germline V gene, CDR1 is SQVTM and CDR2 is ANQGSEA. Trimming at V came to 6 bases and at J to 5 bases, leaving 7 bases not matched to a gene. This CDR3 reads CSVLPGQGYGYTF. The CDR3 DNA follows: TGCAGCGTCCTCCCGGGACAGGGATATGGCTACACCTTC.

This chain joins TRBV5-4 and TRBJ2-7; perhaps TRBD2 as D (6 bases). The CDR3 is made up of 14 amino acids. The germline V gene encodes CDR1 SGHNT and CDR2 YYREEE (reference sequence). Trimming shortened V by 1 base and J by 6 bases, and 14 bases separated the two germline ends. CDR3 sequence: CASSLWGRIGEQYF. In DNA form, the CDR3 reads TGTGCCAGCAGCTTGTGGGGGAGGATAGGCGAGCAGTACTTC.

This clone was recorded many times. The chain couples TRBV7-2 to TRBJ2-7; perhaps TRBD1 as D (6 bases). Germline assignment: CDR1 SGHTA and CDR2 FQGNSA. The V end lost 1 base, the J end lost 3 bases, and 16 bases lay between the germline ends. The CDR3 runs to 16 residues. For the CDR3, the DNA is TGTGCCAGCAGCTTAGTCCCCAGGGGAATGGGCTACGAGCAGTACTTC. This sequence encodes CASSLVPRGMGYEQYF.

As regards this clone: Other DNA sequences in this sample translate to the same CDR3. The rearrangement joins TRBV28 to TRBJ1-3; no clear D. V lost 6 bases to trimming and J lost 0 bases, with 0 bases between them. The CDR3 runs to 11 residues. CDR1 and CDR2 from the germline V gene are MDHEN and SYDVKM. For the CDR3, the DNA is TGTGCCAGCAGCTCTGGAAACACCATATATTTT. This gives the protein CASSSGNTIYF.

J is TRBJ2-3 and V is TRBV9, with 9 bases lining up with TRBD2. Trimming took 0 bases from V and 4 from J; bases not matched to a gene: 6. The CDR3 has 16 residues. Germline-derived CDR1 and CDR2 are SGDLS and YYNGEE. CDR3 nucleotides: TGTGCCAGCAGCGTAGGTGGCGGGAGGGTCGCAGATACGCAGTATTTT. Protein: CASSVGGGRVADTQYF.

J is TRBJ2-5 and V is TRBV6-5; D is perhaps TRBD2 (6 bases). CDR1 is MNHEY and CDR2 is SVGAGI in the germline V gene. The ends were cut back, 7 bases at V and 0 bases at J, with 15 bases in the middle. This CDR3 spans 15 amino acids. Written as DNA, the CDR3 is TGTGCCAGCACCCGATATCGCGGGAACCAAGAGACCCAGTACTTC. This translates into CASTRYRGNQETQYF.

As regards this clone: This sample also contains other DNA sequences that code for the same CDR3. The chain recombines TRBV5-1 with TRBJ2-7, with TRBD2 matching over 14 bases. Trimming removed 3 bases from V and 5 bases from J; junction bases left unmatched: 1. CDR1 and CDR2 from the germline V gene are SGHRS and YFSETQ. The CDR3 spans 14 residues. Written as DNA, the CDR3 is TGCGCCAGCAGCTCGGGACTAGCGGGAGACGAGCAGTACTTC. The encoded protein is CASSSGLAGDEQYF.

This clone is a singleton in its sample. The chain carries TRBV2 and TRBJ2-5; 7 bases fit TRBD2. Germline CDR1 and CDR2: SNHLY and FYNNEI. This CDR3 is 14 amino acids long. V lost 4 bases, J lost 7 bases, and 9 bases stayed unmatched. The CDR3 is CASSAGTKRGTQYF. The CDR3 region has the DNA TGTGCCAGCAGTGCCGGGACTAAAAGGGGGACCCAGTACTTC. Based on the CDR3 plus reference TRBV2 and TRBJ2-5, the full variable domain is EPEVTQTPSHQVTQMGQEVILRCVPISNHLYFYWYRQILGQKVEFLVSFYNNEISEKSEIFDDQFSVERPDGSNFTLKIRSTKLEDSAMYFCASSAGTKRGTQYFGPGTRLLVL.

V and J are TRBV2 and TRBJ2-1; weak D call: TRBD2 (7 bases). The V end was cut by 10 bases, the J end by 0 bases, with 13 bases between. The germline V gene encodes CDR1 SNHLY and CDR2 FYNNEI. This CDR3 has 14 amino acids. CDR3: CATGGGSSYNEQFF. The CDR3 region has the DNA TGTGCCACGGGGGGCGGGTCCTCCTACAATGAGCAGTTCTTC.